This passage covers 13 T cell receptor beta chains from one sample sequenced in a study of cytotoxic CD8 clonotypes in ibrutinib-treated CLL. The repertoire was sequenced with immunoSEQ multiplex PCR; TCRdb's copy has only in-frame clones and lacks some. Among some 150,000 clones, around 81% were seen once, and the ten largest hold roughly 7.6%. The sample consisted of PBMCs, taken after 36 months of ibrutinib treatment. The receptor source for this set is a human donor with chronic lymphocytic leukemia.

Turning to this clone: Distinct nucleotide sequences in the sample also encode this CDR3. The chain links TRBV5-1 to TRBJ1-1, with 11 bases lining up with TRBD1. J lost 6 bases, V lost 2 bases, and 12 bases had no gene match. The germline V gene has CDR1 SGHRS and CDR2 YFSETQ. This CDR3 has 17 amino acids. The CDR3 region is CASSFTGTGGNEAEAFF. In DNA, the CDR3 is TGCGCCAGCAGCTTCACCGGGACAGGGGGGAATGAAGCTGAAGCTTTCTTT.

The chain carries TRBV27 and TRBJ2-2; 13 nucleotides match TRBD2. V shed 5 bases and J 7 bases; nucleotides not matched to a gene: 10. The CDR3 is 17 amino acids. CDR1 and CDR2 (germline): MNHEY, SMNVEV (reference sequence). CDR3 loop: CASSPRTSGSRVGELFF. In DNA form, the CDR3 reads TGTGCCAGCAGTCCGCGGACTAGCGGGAGTCGAGTCGGGGAGCTGTTTTTT.

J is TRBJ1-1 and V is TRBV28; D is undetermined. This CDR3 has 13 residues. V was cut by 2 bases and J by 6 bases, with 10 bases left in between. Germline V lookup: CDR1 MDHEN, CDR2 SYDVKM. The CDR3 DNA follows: TGTGCCAGCAGTTTAGGTAGGGAACCTGAAGCTTTCTTT. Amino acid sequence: CASSLGREPEAFF. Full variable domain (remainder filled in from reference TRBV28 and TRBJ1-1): DVKVTQSSRYLVKRTGEKVFLECVQDMDHENMFWYRQDPGLGLRLIYFSYDVKMKEKGDIPEGYSVSREKKERFSLILESASTNQTSMYLCASSLGREPEAFFGQGTRLTVV.

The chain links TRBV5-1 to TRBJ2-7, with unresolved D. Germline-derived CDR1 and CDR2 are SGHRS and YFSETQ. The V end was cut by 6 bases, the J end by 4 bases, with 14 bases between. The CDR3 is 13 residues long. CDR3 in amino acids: CASKPSPPYEQYF. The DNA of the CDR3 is TGCGCCAGCAAACCGTCACCTCCATACGAGCAGTACTTC.

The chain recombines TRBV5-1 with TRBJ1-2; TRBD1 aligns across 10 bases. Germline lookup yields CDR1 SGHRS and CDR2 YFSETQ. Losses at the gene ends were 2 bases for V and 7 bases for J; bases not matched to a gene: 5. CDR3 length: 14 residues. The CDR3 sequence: CASSLLGQGSGYTF. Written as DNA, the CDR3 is TGCGCCAGCAGCTTATTGGGACAGGGGTCTGGCTACACCTTC.

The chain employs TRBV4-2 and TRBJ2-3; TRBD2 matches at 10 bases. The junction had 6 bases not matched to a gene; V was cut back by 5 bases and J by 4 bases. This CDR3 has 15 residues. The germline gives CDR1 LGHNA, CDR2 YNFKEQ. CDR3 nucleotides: TGTGCCAGCAGCAAAAGCGGGGGGGCCCCAGATACGCAGTATTTT. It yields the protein CASSKSGGAPDTQYF.

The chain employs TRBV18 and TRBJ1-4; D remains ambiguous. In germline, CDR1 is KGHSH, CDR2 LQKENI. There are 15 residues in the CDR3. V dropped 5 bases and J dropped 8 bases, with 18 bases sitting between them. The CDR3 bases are TGTGCCAGCTCATCCCCGGGTTCTGGAACGGAAAAACTGTTTTTT. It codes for CASSSPGSGTEKLFF.

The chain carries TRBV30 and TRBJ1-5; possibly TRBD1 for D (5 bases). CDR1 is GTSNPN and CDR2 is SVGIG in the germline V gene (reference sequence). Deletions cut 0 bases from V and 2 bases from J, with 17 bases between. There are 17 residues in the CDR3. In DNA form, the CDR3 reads TGTGCCTGGAGTGTACGGGGGGGGAGTCGTCGCAATCAGCCCCAGCATTTT. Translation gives CAWSVRGGSRRNQPQHF.

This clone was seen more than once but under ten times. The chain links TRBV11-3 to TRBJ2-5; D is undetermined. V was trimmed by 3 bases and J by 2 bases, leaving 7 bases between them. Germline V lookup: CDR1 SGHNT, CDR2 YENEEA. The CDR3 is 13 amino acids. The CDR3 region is CASSLALQETQYF. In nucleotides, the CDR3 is TGTGCCAGCAGCTTGGCGCTTCAAGAGACCCAGTACTTC.

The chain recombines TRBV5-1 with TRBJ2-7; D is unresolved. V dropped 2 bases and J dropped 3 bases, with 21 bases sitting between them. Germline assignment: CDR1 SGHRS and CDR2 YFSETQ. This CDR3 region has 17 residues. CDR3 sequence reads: CASSLPRTDLTSYEQYF. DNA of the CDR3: TGCGCCAGCAGCTTACCGAGAACGGACCTTACCAGCTACGAGCAGTACTTC.

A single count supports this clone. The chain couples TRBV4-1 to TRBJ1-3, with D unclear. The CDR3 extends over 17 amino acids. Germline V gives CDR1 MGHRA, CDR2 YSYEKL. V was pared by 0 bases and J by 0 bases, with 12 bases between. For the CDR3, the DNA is TGCGCCAGCAGCCAAGATGTTGCGGGGATCTCTGGAAACACCATATATTTT. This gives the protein CASSQDVAGISGNTIYF.

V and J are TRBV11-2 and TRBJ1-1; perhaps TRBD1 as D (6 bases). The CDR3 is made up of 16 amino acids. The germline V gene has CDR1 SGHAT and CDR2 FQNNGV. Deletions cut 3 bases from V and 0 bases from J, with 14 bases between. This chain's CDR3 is CASSFQGPGVNTEAFF. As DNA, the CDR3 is TGTGCCAGCAGCTTCCAGGGGCCGGGGGTGAACACTGAAGCTTTCTTT.

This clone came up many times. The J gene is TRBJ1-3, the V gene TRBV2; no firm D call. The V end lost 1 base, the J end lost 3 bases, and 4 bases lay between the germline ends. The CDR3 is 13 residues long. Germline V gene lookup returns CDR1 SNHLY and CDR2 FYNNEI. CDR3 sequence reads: CASSEVNGNTIYF. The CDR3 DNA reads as TGTGCCAGCAGTGAAGTCAATGGAAACACCATATATTTT.